These 22 T cell receptor beta chains share one sample of origin, sequenced in a study of beta chain features in type 1 diabetes (dated by TCRdb to the late 2010s). Libraries were built with the immunoSEQ multiplex PCR assay. The entire amount of isolated RNA was reverse transcribed using the High Capacity cDNA Reverse Transcription Kit, so the sequenced TCRB transcripts were expressed ones. TCRdb re-hosts the immuneACCESS table, in-frame sequences only. Its copies lack some clones; in the studies checked, an unresolved V gene accounts for under half of them, and the cause for the rest is not known. Across this sample there are approximately 380,000 clones, with about 15% seen only once. The top ten clonotypes cover about 0.018% of the sample. The sample comprised naive CD4+ T cells from blood. Per the publication, the cell subset or site label means: true naive CD4+ T cells. These receptors were collected from a woman aged 18-29 years in good health.

Only a few counts were recorded for this clone. V is TRBV4-1 and J is TRBJ1-1, with 9 nucleotides matching TRBD1. This CDR3 is built from 15 residues. Germline CDR1 is MGHRA and CDR2 is YSYEKL. Germline trimming cut 2 bases from V and 5 bases from J; bases unmatched to any gene: 6. In nucleotides, the CDR3 is TGCGCCAGCAGCCAACACAACAGGGGGCGGACTGAAGCTTTCTTT. Encoded protein: CASSQHNRGRTEAFF.

As DNA, the CDR3 is TGTGCCAGCAGCTTAGGCCGCAGGACAGGGGGCATCTACGAGCAGTACTTC. Translated, it gives CASSLGRRTGGIYEQYF. This chain uses TRBV13 with TRBJ2-7, with 11 bases aligning to TRBD1. In germline, CDR1 is PRHDT, CDR2 FYEKMQ (reference sequence). This CDR3 is 17 amino acids long. V gave up 0 bases and J gave up 3 bases; unmatched junction bases: 7. Filled out from reference TRBV13 and TRBJ2-7, the complete variable domain reads AAGVIQSPRHLIKEKRETATLKCYPIPRHDTVYWYQQGPGQDPQFLISFYEKMQSDKGSIPDRFSAQQFSDYHSELNMSSLELGDSALYFCASSLGRRTGGIYEQYFGPGTRLTVT.

There are a few counts of this clone. The chain carries TRBV7-8 and TRBJ2-1, with D tentatively TRBD2 (6 bases). Per germline, CDR1 SGHVS and CDR2 FQNEAQ. The CDR3 spans 14 residues. With 4 bases removed from V and 12 bases from J, the gap between germline ends came to 19 bases. The CDR3: CASSYVGTGAVQFF. CDR3 nucleotides: TGTGCCAGCAGCTACGTCGGGACTGGTGCGGTGCAGTTCTTC. The full variable domain, completed using reference TRBV7-8 and TRBJ2-1, is GAGVSQSPRYKVAKRGQDVALRCDPISGHVSLFWYQQALGQGPEFLTYFQNEAQLDKSGLPSDRFFAERPEGSVSTLKIQRTQQEDSAVYLCASSYVGTGAVQFFGPGTRLTVL.

The rearrangement joins TRBV7-9 to TRBJ1-4, with D possibly matching TRBD1 (5 bases). Germline-derived CDR1 and CDR2 are SEHNR and FQNEAQ (reference sequence). This CDR3 spans 15 amino acids. The V and J ends lost 1 base and 0 bases respectively, with 6 bases between them. This CDR3 is CASSLGGPTNEKLFF. As DNA, the CDR3 is TGTGCCAGCAGCTTAGGGGGCCCAACTAATGAAAAACTGTTTTTT.

This clone was counted between two and nine times. The V call is TRBV25-1, the J call TRBJ2-7; 10 nucleotides align to TRBD1. V gave up 4 bases and J gave up 7 bases; unmatched junction bases: 7. Germline V gene lookup returns CDR1 MGHDK and CDR2 SYGVNS. This CDR3 comprises 14 residues. In DNA, the CDR3 is TGTGCCAGCAGTGGACAGGGGGCATTTAGTGAGCAGTACTTC. Its protein product is CASSGQGAFSEQYF.

The table lists this clone with a few counts. The chain combines TRBV29-1 with TRBJ2-5, with D perhaps matching TRBD1 (6 bases). The V and J ends lost 4 bases and 4 bases respectively, with 13 bases between them. The CDR3 extends over 13 amino acids. Germline V CDR1 and CDR2: SQVTM, ANQGSEA. The CDR3 protein is CSVGLGAGETQYF. The CDR3 DNA follows: TGCAGCGTTGGGCTGGGGGCGGGAGAGACCCAGTACTTC.

As regards this clone: Other DNA sequences in the sample encode the same CDR3. J is TRBJ2-1 and V is TRBV7-9; 9 bases match TRBD1. CDR1 and CDR2 (germline): SEHNR, FQNEAQ (reference sequence). The CDR3 is 16 amino acids. The junction had 9 bases not matched to a gene; V was cut back by 4 bases and J by 5 bases. The CDR3 nucleotides are TGTGCCAGCAGCTCCCCCGGGACAGGGTCTCACAATGAGCAGTTCTTC. Protein product: CASSSPGTGSHNEQFF.

This clone has only a few counts. This CDR3 is also generated by other DNA sequences in the sample. The chain combines TRBV28 with TRBJ1-2; no definite D call. The germline gives CDR1 MDHEN, CDR2 SYDVKM. V lost 4 bases and J 5 bases, leaving 5 bases between the germline ends. The CDR3 has 11 amino acids. The CDR3 reads CASSSVYGYTF. In DNA, the CDR3 is TGTGCCAGCAGTTCGGTGTATGGCTACACCTTC.

This rearrangement joins TRBV30 to TRBJ2-7; 13 bases are shared with TRBD2. J lost 6 bases, V lost 4 bases, and 12 bases had no gene match. This CDR3 is 16 amino acids long. Germline loops: CDR1 GTSNPN, CDR2 SVGIG (reference sequence). The CDR3 protein is CAWTGLAGARVSEQYF. The CDR3, as DNA: TGTGCCTGGACTGGACTAGCGGGAGCCAGAGTCTCCGAGCAGTACTTC.

Points on this clone: Within the sample, other DNA sequences also encode this same CDR3. The V call is TRBV28, the J call TRBJ2-3; weak D call: TRBD2 (6 bases). CDR1 MDHEN and CDR2 SYDVKM come from the germline V gene. Trimming removed 2 bases at V and 0 bases at J, with 6 bases between. The CDR3 covers 14 residues. CDR3 nucleotide sequence: TGTGCCAGCAGTTTAGCGGGGAGCACAGATACGCAGTATTTT. Translation: CASSLAGSTDTQYF.

The rearrangement joins TRBV5-1 to TRBJ1-1; D call uncertain. CDR1 SGHRS and CDR2 YFSETQ come from the germline V gene. Trimming removed 0 bases at V and 3 bases at J, with 12 bases between. The CDR3 is 15 residues long. CDR3 residues: CASSLVAGGDTEAFF. The CDR3 DNA reads TGCGCCAGCAGCTTGGTTGCGGGCGGGGACACTGAAGCTTTCTTT.

The J gene is TRBJ1-1, the V gene TRBV29-1; D not certain. V was cut by 6 bases and J by 0 bases, with 11 bases left in between. Germline CDR1 SQVTM, CDR2 ANQGSEA. This CDR3 is 13 amino acids long. The chain's CDR3 is CSVSLLLNTEAFF. CDR3 in DNA: TGCAGCGTATCACTTCTCCTGAACACTGAAGCTTTCTTT.

In DNA, the CDR3 is TGTGCCAGCGCTCGGCTAGCGGGGGTGCAGGGTACGCAGTATTTT. This gives the protein CASARLAGVQGTQYF. The chain employs TRBV9 and TRBJ2-3, with 10 bases fitting TRBD2. After removal of 7 bases from V and 8 bases from J, the junction contained 13 bases not matched to a gene. Per the germline V gene, CDR1 is SGDLS and CDR2 is YYNGEE. This CDR3 spans 15 amino acids.

This clone came up a few times. The genes are TRBV4-2 and TRBJ2-2, with 10 nucleotides matching TRBD2. CDR3 length: 16 amino acids. Germline assignment: CDR1 LGHNA and CDR2 YNFKEQ. Germline trimming cut 1 base from V and 6 bases from J; bases unmatched to any gene: 5. CDR3: CASSQGASGSSGELFF. CDR3 DNA sequence: TGTGCCAGCAGCCAAGGGGCTAGCGGGAGTTCCGGGGAGCTGTTTTTT.

This clone was detected only a few times. CDR3 bases: TGTGCCAGCAGCGTAGTGCGGGGGGCGAACACCGGGGAGCTGTTTTTT. This codes for CASSVVRGANTGELFF. V is TRBV9 and J is TRBJ2-2, with TRBD2 matching over 8 bases. V dropped 0 bases and J dropped 0; count of bases not matched to a gene: 1. The CDR3 is made up of 16 amino acids. Germline loops: CDR1 SGDLS, CDR2 YYNGEE.

This clone was observed a few times. The V call is TRBV5-1, the J call TRBJ1-4; 7 bases are shared with TRBD1. With 4 bases clipped from V and 8 bases from J, the junction kept 17 bases outside the gene matches. Germline V lookup: CDR1 SGHRS, CDR2 YFSETQ. The CDR3 sequence is 17 residues long. CDR3 coding DNA: TGCGCCAGCAGCAGTACCCCCCGGACAGGCGGGAAGGAAAAACTGTTTTTT. Amino acids: CASSSTPRTGGKEKLFF.

This clone was found a few times. This chain uses TRBV5-1 with TRBJ1-2; 8 bases agree with TRBD1. V dropped 0 bases and J dropped 5; count of bases not matched to a gene: 3. Germline loops: CDR1 SGHRS, CDR2 YFSETQ. This CDR3 comprises 14 residues. The CDR3 DNA reads TGCGCCAGCAGCTTGGTAGGACAGGGATATGGCTACACCTTC. Amino acids: CASSLVGQGYGYTF.

V is TRBV5-4 and J is TRBJ1-1, with a tentative D call TRBD1 (5 bases). V lost 1 base, J lost 10 bases, and 14 bases lay in between. CDR1 SGHNT and CDR2 YYREEE come from the germline V gene (reference sequence). The CDR3 is 13 residues long. CDR3 bases: TGTGCCAGCAGCTTGTCGGGGGACCCGAGAGCTTTCTTT. It is translated as CASSLSGDPRAFF. The variable domain in full, with the rest retrieved from reference TRBV5-4 and TRBJ1-1, is ETGVTQSPTHLIKTRGQQVTLRCSSQSGHNTVSWYQQALGQGPQFIFQYYREEENGRGNFPPRFSGLQFPNYSSELNVNALELDDSALYLCASSLSGDPRAFFGQGTRLTVV.

This clone occurred a few times. The V and J genes are TRBV11-1 and TRBJ2-5; TRBD2 matches 7 bases. Germline V lookup: CDR1 SGHAT, CDR2 FQDESV (reference sequence). J was trimmed by 3 bases and V by 1 base; bases with no gene match: 8. The CDR3 has 16 residues. CDR3 coding DNA: TGTGCCAGCAGCTTAGGTCCTCTAGCGGATAAAGAGACCCAGTACTTC. As protein: CASSLGPLADKETQYF.

In this sample, this clone turned up a few times. The gene calls are TRBV28 and TRBJ1-2; 11 bases are shared with TRBD1. CDR1 is MDHEN and CDR2 is SYDVKM in the germline V gene. The V gene end was trimmed by 3 bases and the J gene end by 3 bases; junction bases not matched to a gene: 0. This CDR3 spans 14 amino acids. The CDR3 here is CASSLGQGDYGYTF. Here the CDR3 DNA reads TGTGCCAGCAGTTTGGGACAGGGGGACTATGGCTACACCTTC.

V and J are TRBV5-4 and TRBJ2-5, with D possibly matching TRBD2 (6 bases). The CDR3 loop spans 14 amino acids. V shed 4 bases and J shed 1 base, with 11 bases lying between them. Germline loops: CDR1 SGHNT, CDR2 YYREEE (reference sequence). The CDR3 nucleotides read TGTGCCAGCAGCCGTTGGGGACTCCAAGAGACCCAGTACTTC. This gives the protein CASSRWGLQETQYF.

This rearrangement joins TRBV15 to TRBJ2-7; 8 nucleotides agree with TRBD1. The CDR3 length is 20 residues. Germline V gene sequence: CDR1 LNHNV, CDR2 YYDKDF (reference sequence). V shed 2 bases, J shed 3 bases, and the junction held 21 bases outside the gene matches. The CDR3 DNA sequence: TGTGCCACCAGCAGACAAGAAGGGGAAGCCGGGACAGGAAATATCTACGAGCAGTACTTC. It yields the protein CATSRQEGEAGTGNIYEQYF.